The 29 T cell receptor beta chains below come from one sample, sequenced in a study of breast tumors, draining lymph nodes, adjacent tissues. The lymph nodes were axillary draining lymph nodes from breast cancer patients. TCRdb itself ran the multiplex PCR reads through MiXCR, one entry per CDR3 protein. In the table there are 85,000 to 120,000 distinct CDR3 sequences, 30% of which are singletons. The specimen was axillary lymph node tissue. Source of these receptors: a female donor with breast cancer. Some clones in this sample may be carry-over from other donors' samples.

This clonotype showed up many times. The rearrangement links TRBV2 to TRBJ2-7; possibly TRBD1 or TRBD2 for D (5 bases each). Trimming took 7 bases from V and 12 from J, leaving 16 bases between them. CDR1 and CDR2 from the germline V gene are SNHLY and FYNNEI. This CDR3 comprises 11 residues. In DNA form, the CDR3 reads TGTGCCAGCAAAGGGGACCGTGTACGGTACTTC. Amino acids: CASKGDRVRYF. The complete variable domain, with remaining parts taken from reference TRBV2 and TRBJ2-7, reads EPEVTQTPSHQVTQMGQEVILRCVPISNHLYFYWYRQILGQKVEFLVSFYNNEISEKSEIFDDQFSVERPDGSNFTLKIRSTKLEDSAMYFCASKGDRVRYFGPGTRLTVT.

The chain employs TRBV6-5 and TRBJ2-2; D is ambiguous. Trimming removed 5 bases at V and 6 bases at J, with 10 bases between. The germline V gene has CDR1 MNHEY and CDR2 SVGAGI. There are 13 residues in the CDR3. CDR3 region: CASSHAASGELFF. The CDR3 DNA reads TGTGCCAGCAGTCACGCCGCCTCCGGGGAGCTGTTTTTT.

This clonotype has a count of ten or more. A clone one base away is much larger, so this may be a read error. The CDR3 loop reads CSASPGQGGTYGYTF. DNA for the CDR3: TGCAGTGCTAGCCCAGGGCAGGGCGGTACCTATGGCTACACCTTC. The chain links TRBV20-1 to TRBJ1-2; D is perhaps TRBD1 (5 bases). CDR3 length: 15 residues. Deletions cut 3 bases from V and 4 bases from J, with 18 bases between. The V gene's germline CDR1 is DFQATT and CDR2 SNEGSKA (reference sequence).

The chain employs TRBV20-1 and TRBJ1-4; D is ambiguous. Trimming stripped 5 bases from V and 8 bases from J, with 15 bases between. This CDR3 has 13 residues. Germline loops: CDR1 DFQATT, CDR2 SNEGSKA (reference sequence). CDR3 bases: TGCAGTGCTCAAGGTGGTACTAGCGAAAAACTGTTTTTT. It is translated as CSAQGGTSEKLFF.

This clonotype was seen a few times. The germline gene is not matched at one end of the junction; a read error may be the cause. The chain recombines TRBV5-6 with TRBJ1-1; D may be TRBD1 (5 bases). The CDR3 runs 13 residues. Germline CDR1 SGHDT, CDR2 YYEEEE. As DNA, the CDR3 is TGTGCCAGCAGTTTGGGGGTGAACACTGAAGCTTTCTTT. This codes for CASSLGVNTEAFF.

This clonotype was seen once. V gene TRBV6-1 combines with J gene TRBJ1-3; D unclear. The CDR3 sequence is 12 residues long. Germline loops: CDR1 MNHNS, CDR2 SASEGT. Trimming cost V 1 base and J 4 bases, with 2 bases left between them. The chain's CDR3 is CASSEEGNTIYF. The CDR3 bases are TGTGCCAGCAGTGAAGAGGGAAACACCATATATTTT.

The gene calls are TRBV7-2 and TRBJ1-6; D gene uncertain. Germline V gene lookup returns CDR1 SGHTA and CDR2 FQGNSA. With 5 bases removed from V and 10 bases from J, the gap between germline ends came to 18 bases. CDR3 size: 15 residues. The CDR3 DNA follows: TGTGCCAGCAGCGCAAGCCTTGATTCGAGATCACCCCTCCACTTT. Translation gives CASSASLDSRSPLHF.

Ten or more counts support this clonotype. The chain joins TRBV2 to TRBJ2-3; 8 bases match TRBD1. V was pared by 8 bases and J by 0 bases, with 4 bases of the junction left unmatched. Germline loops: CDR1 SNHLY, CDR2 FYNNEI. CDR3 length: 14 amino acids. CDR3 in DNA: TGTGCCAGCGGCAGGGGGCTCAGCACAGATACGCAGTATTTT. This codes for CASGRGLSTDTQYF.

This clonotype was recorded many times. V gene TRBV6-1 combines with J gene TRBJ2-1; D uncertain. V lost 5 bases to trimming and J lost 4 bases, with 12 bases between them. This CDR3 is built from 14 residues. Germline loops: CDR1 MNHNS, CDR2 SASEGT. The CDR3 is CASSPSTIYNEQFF. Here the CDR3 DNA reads TGTGCCAGCAGTCCCAGCACGATATACAATGAGCAGTTCTTC.

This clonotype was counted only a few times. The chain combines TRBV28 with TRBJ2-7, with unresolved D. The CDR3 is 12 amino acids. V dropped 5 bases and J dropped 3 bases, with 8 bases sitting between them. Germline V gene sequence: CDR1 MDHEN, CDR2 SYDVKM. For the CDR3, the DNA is TGTGCCAGCAGTCGTCCCCACTACGAGCAGTACTTC. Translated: CASSRPHYEQYF.

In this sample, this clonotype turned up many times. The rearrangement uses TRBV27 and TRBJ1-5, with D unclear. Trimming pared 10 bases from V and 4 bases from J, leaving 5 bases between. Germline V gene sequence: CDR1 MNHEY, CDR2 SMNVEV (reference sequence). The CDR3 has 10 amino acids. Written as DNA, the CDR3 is TGTGCCACCTATAATCAGCCCCAGCATTTT. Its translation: CATYNQPQHF.

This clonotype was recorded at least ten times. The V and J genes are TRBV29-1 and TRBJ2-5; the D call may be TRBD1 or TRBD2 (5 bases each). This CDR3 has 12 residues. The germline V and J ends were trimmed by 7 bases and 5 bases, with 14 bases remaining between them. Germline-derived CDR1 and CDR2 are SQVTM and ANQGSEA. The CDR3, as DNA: TGCAGCGACGGGACCAGCCGTGAGACCCAGTACTTC. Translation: CSDGTSRETQYF.

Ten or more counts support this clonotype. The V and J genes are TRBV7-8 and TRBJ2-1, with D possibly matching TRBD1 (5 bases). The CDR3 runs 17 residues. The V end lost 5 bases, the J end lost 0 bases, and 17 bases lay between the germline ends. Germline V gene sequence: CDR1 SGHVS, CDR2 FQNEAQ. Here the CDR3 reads CASSGLDGRGSYNEQFF. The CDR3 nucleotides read TGTGCCAGCAGCGGGTTAGACGGAAGGGGCTCCTACAATGAGCAGTTCTTC.

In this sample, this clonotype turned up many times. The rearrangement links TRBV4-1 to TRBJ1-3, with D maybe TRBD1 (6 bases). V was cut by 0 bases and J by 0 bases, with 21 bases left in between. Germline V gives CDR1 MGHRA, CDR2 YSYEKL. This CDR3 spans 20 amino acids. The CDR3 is CASSQDPLSWTVLSGNTIYF. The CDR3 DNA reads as TGCGCCAGCAGCCAAGATCCCCTATCGTGGACAGTGCTCTCTGGAAACACCATATATTTT.

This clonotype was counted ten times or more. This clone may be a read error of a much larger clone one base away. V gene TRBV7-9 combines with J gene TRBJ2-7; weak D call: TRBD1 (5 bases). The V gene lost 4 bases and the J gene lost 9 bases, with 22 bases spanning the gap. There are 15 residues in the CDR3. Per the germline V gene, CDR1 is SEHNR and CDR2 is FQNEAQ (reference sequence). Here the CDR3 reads CASSSKGFWMGGQYF. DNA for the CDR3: TGTGCCAGCAGCTCAAAGGGGTTCTGGATGGGCGGGCAGTACTTC.

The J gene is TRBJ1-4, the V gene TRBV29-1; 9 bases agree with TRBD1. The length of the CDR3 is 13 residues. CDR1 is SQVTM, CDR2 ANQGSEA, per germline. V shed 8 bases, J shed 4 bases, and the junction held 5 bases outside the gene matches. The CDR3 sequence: CSLEGQGNEKLFF. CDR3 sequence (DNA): TGCAGCTTGGAGGGACAGGGTAATGAAAAACTGTTTTTT.

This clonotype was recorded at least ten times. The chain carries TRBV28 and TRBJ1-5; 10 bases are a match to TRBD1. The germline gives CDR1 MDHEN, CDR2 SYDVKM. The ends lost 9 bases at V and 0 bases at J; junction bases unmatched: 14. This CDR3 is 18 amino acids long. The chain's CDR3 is CASISGTGVSYSNQPQHF. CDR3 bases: TGTGCCAGTATATCCGGGACAGGGGTATCGTATAGCAATCAGCCCCAGCATTTT. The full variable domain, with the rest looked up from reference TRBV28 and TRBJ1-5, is DVKVTQSSRYLVKRTGEKVFLECVQDMDHENMFWYRQDPGLGLRLIYFSYDVKMKEKGDIPEGYSVSREKKERFSLILESASTNQTSMYLCASISGTGVSYSNQPQHFGDGTRLSIL.

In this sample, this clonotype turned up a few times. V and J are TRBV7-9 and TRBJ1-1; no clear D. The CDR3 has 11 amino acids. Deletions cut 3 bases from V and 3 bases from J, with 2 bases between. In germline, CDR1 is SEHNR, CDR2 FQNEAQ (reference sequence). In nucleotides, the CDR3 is TGTGCCAGCAGCTTCGACACTGAAGCTTTCTTT. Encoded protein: CASSFDTEAFF.

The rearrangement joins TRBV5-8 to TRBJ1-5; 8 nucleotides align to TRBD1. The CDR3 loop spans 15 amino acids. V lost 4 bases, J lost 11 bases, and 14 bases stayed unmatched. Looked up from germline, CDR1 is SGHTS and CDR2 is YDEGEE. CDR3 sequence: CASSPRTGRQETQHF. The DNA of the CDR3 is TGTGCCAGCAGCCCTCGGACAGGGCGCCAAGAGACCCAGCATTTT.

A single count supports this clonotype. The CDR3 DNA reads as TGTGCCAGCAGCCATCCCTCTGGGACGTTGGGGACCATGAACACTGAAGCTTTCTTT. It is translated as CASSHPSGTLGTMNTEAFF. The genes are TRBV14 and TRBJ1-1, with D tentatively TRBD1 (5 bases). V lost 3 bases and J 0 bases, leaving 23 bases between the germline ends. Germline V lookup: CDR1 SGHDN, CDR2 FVKESK. The CDR3 extends over 19 amino acids.

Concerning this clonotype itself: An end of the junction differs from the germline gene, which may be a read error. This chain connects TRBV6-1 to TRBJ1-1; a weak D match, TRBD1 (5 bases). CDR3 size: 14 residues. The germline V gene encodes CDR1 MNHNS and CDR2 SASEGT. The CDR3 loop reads CASSEGTGNTEAFF. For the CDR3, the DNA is TGTGCCAGCAGCGAAGGTACAGGGAACACTGAAGCTTTCTTT.

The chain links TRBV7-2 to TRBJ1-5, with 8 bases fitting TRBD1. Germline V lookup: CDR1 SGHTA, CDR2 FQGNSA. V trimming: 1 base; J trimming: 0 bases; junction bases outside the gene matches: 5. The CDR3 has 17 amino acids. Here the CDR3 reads CASSLETGVNSNQPQHF. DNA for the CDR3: TGTGCCAGCAGCTTAGAGACAGGGGTTAATAGCAATCAGCCCCAGCATTTT.

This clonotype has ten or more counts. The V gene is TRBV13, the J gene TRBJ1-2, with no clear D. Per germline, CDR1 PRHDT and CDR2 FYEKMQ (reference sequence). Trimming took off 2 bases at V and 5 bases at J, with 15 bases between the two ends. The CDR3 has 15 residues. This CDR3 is CASSLIVSAYYGYTF. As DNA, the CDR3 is TGTGCCAGCAGCTTAATCGTCAGCGCCTATTATGGCTACACCTTC.

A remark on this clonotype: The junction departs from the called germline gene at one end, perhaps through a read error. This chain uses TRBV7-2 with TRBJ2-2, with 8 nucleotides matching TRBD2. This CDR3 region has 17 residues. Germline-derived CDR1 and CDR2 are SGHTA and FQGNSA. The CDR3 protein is CANPRGGQPKNTGQLFF. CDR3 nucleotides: TGTGCCAACCCTCGGGGGGGCCAGCCCAAAAACACCGGGCAGCTGTTTTTT.

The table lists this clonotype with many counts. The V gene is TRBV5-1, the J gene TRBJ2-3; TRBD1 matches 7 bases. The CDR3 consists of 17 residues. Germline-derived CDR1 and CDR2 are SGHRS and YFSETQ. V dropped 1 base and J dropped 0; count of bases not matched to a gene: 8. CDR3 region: CASSLWFRDSSTDTQYF. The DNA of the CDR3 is TGCGCCAGCAGCTTGTGGTTCCGGGACAGCAGCACAGATACGCAGTATTTT.

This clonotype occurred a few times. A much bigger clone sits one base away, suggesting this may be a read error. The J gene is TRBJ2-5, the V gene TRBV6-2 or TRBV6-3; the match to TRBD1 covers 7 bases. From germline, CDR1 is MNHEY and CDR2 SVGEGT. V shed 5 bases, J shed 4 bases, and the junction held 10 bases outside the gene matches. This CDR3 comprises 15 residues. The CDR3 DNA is TGTGCCAGCAGTCCAAGAAAGGGGGCAGGAGAGACCCAGTACTTC. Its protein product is CASSPRKGAGETQYF.

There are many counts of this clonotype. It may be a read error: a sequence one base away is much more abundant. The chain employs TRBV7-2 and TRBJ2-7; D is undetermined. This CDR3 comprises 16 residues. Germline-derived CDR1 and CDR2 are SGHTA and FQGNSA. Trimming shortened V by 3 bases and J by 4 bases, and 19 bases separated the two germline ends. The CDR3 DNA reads TGTGCCAGCAGCTTCCGTTGGGTTATGGGTAAATACGAGCAGTACTTC. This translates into CASSFRWVMGKYEQYF.

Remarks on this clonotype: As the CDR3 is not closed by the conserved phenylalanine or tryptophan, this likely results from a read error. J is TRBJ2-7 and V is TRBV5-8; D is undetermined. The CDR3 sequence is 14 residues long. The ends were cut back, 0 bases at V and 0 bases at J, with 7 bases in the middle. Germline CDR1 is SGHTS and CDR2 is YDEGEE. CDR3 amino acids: CASSLGITSYEQYS. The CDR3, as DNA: TGTGCCAGCAGCTTGGGAATTACCTCCTACGAGCAGTACTCC.

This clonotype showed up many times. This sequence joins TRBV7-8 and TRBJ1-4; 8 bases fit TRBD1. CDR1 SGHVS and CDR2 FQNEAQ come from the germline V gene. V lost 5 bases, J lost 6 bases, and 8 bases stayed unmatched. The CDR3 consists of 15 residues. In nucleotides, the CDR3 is TGTGCCAGCAGCCTCTACAGGGGGGAAGATGAAAAACTGTTTTTT. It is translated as CASSLYRGEDEKLFF.